A selection of T cell receptor beta chains follows, all from one sample in a study of T cells in Graves' hyperthyroidism and ophthalmopathy. A single record per CDR3 protein comes from TCRdb applying MiXCR to the multiplex PCR reads. The sample shows about 640,000 distinct CDR3 sequences, around 21% of them seen only once. The sample taken for sequencing was blood. The receptor set was obtained from a young man with Graves' ophthalmopathy. Both conserved end residues are trimmed from each CDR3.

v_gene,j_gene,CDR3aa
TRBV12-3/TRBV12-4,TRBJ2-7,ASGAPYEQY
TRBV7-9,TRBJ1-6,ASSSQGDSPLH
TRBV28,TRBJ2-4,ASSPSLAVAKNIQY
TRBV4-1,TRBJ1-2,ASSQPRDRGRGYT
TRBV28,TRBJ1-2,ASSEDRAQYGYT
TRBV19,TRBJ2-3,ASSIAQGRTDTQY
TRBV10-3,TRBJ2-6,AISDQARQPSGANVLT
TRBV12-3/TRBV12-4,TRBJ1-2,ASRPTGIRYT
TRBV20-1,TRBJ2-3,SPKLAGTDTQY
TRBV11-2,TRBJ2-4,ASSPWTLTAKNIQY
TRBV3-1,TRBJ2-3,ASSPRPASGRDTQY
TRBV5-5,TRBJ1-2,ASRTHSANYGYT
TRBV5-1,TRBJ2-3,ASSLVPSEDTDTQY
TRBV7-9,TRBJ2-7,ASSVGSSGRVEQY
TRBV6-1,TRBJ1-4,ASSSPGAPGEKLF
TRBV7-9,TRBJ2-5,ASSPSRGTGEETQY
TRBV28,TRBJ2-1,ASSLRGGNEQF
TRBV6-2/TRBV6-3,TRBJ1-5,ASSFTRGNQPQH
TRBV24-1,TRBJ1-1,ATSDFVGGENTEAF
TRBV12-3/TRBV12-4,TRBJ2-7,ASKAKAGTSFPVQY
TRBV4-2,TRBJ2-1,ASSQQQEDSYNEQF
TRBV7-8,TRBJ1-2,ASSLEGQGPGYYGYT
TRBV4-1,TRBJ2-1,ASSLGQDPYNEQF
TRBV11-2,TRBJ2-1,ASSPIEAWSSYNEQF
TRBV28,TRBJ2-5,ASSAAGTDREETQY
TRBV6-1,TRBJ2-2,ASSEAASGGTGELF
TRBV29-1,TRBJ2-3,SVPLQGSGTDTQY
TRBV7-2,TRBJ2-7,ASSFKLGLDYEQY
TRBV20-1,TRBJ1-5,SASSGTGLGAQH
TRBV3-1,TRBJ1-1,ASSPLLNTEAF
TRBV6-1,TRBJ2-6,ASSRTSGSPGANVLT
TRBV5-6,TRBJ2-2,ASSLRPSGTGELF
TRBV6-9,TRBJ1-1,ASSYQSGGRTEAF
TRBV20-1,TRBJ2-1,NAIHQTGFPRDEQF
TRBV6-2/TRBV6-3,TRBJ1-5,ASSYRLNQPQH
TRBV9,TRBJ1-3,ASRGTSSGNTIY
TRBV10-3,TRBJ2-2,AISLRDAYTGELF
TRBV5-1,TRBJ2-2,ASSPLGQGGTGELF
TRBV4-1,TRBJ1-5,ASSQDATGRSNQPQH
TRBV30,TRBJ1-2,AWSVSEGDGYT
TRBV4-1,TRBJ2-7,ASSQDMASWYEQY
TRBV9,TRBJ1-1,ASSVEGTEAF
TRBV28,TRBJ1-1,ASLANTEAF
TRBV10-3,TRBJ1-2,AISEGGAYGYT
TRBV6-1,TRBJ1-5,ASSPRQYSGDQPQH
TRBV28,TRBJ2-2,ASSPQAPRQKNTGELF
TRBV5-6,TRBJ2-7,ASSPGWAPPYEQY
TRBV25-1,TRBJ2-5,ASSEPNMGQETQY
TRBV7-6,TRBJ2-7,ASSKKFGQGQHEQY
TRBV20-1,TRBJ2-1,SARDRREGGNEQF